This is a list of T cell receptor beta chains from one sample in a study of blood T cell repertoires in COVID-19. Only in-frame clones appear in the TCRdb table, and some are missing; sequencing was by immunoSEQ multiplex PCR. The sample holds 410,000 or so clones; 86% are singletons and the top ten take roughly 1.4%. The sequenced sample was peripheral blood. These receptors were collected from a woman aged 30 to 39 with active or convalescent COVID-19. The CDR3 runs from the conserved cysteine through the conserved F or W. Each record gives: D gene, V gene, clone size, J gene, CDR3 DNA, CDR3 protein. D genes are given only for firm matches. Only part of the rows carry a size: once, few, many, or a class if the clone is expanded.

>.|TRBV7-9|.|TRBJ1-2
TGTGCCAGCAGTTCTGGACCCTCGGAGGCTAACTATGGCTACACCTTC
CASSSGPSEANYGYTF
>.|TRBV18|.|TRBJ1-2
TGTGCCAGCTCACCATCCGGAGCAGGGCTAAACTATGGCTACACCTTC
CASSPSGAGLNYGYTF
>.|TRBV5-4|.|TRBJ2-7
TGTGCCAGCAGCCCCGGGGAGGGGGCCTACGAGCAGTACTTC
CASSPGEGAYEQYF
>TRBD2|TRBV24-1|.|TRBJ2-2
TGTGCCACCAGTGATATAGGGACTAGATCCGGGGAGCTGTTTTTT
CATSDIGTRSGELFF
>.|TRBV5-1|.|TRBJ2-1
TGCGCCAGCAGCTTGGCACTAATCAATGAGCAGTTCTTC
CASSLALINEQFF
>TRBD1|TRBV5-1|.|TRBJ2-3
TGCGCCAGCGCCAACTCCGGGACAGGGGGGACAGATACGCAGTATTTT
CASANSGTGGTDTQYF
>TRBD1|TRBV5-1|few|TRBJ1-3
TGCGCCAGCAGCACAGGGGTTCTTTCGGATGGAAACACCATATATTTT
CASSTGVLSDGNTIYF
>.|TRBV10-1|.|TRBJ1-1
TGCGCCAGCAGTGAGAATATGCAGGCCTGGGACACTGAAGCTTTCTTT
CASSENMQAWDTEAFF
>.|TRBV3-1/TRBV3-2|.|TRBJ1-1
TGTGCCAGCAGCCAAGATCAGGAATTGAACACTGAAGCTTTCTTT
CASSQDQELNTEAFF
>TRBD2|TRBV4-1|.|TRBJ2-4
TGCGCCAGCAGCCAAGGGCTAGCGGGAGGGATGGGTATTCAGTACTTC
CASSQGLAGGMGIQYF
>TRBD2|TRBV6-2/TRBV6-3|.|TRBJ2-7
TGTGCCAGCAGTTCATTGCGGGAGTACACCTACGAGCAGTACTTC
CASSSLREYTYEQYF
>.|TRBV21-1|.|TRBJ2-1
TGTGCCAGCAGCAACAAGCGGGAGGCGCGGGGTGAGCAGTTCTTC
CASSNKREARGEQFF
>.|TRBV18|.|TRBJ1-2
TGTGCCAGCTCACCAGACAGGACCTCTGGCTACACCTTC
CASSPDRTSGYTF
>TRBD1|TRBV30|few|TRBJ2-1
TGTGCCTGGAGTAGAACAGGGGGTGAGCAGTTCTTC
CAWSRTGGEQFF
>.|TRBV5-1|.|TRBJ2-3
TGCGCCAGCAGCTTGTGGGTAGCTGGCACAGATACGCAGTATTTT
CASSLWVAGTDTQYF
>.|TRBV5-5|.|TRBJ2-6
TGTGCCAGCAGCTTGGTTCTTGCCGGCTCTGGGGCCAACGTCCTGACTTTC
CASSLVLAGSGANVLTF
>TRBD1|TRBV30|.|TRBJ1-1
TGTGCCTGGAGTCGACAGGGGCCCACTGAAGCTTTCTTT
CAWSRQGPTEAFF
>TRBD2|TRBV18|.|TRBJ2-2
TGTGCCAGCTCAGCGACCCGGGGAGGGACTAGCGGCGCGGGAACCGGGGAGCTGTTTTTT
CASSATRGGTSGAGTGELFF
>TRBD2|TRBV3-1/TRBV3-2|.|TRBJ2-5
TGTGCCAGCAGCCTCAGCGCGGGGGGGGAGACCCAGTACTTC
CASSLSAGGETQYF
>.|TRBV19|.|TRBJ1-5
TGTGCCAGTAGTACCGGACAGAGGAATCAGCCCCAGCATTTT
CASSTGQRNQPQHF
>.|TRBV6-5|once|TRBJ2-4
TGTGCCAGCAGTTACCTCGGGGGGCTCCCGAGCTTC
CASSYLGGLPSF
>.|TRBV11-2|.|TRBJ1-3
TGTGCCAGCAGCTTAGATTCAGGCTCTGGAAACACCATATATTTT
CASSLDSGSGNTIYF
>.|TRBV6-5|.|TRBJ2-7
TGTGCCAGCAGTTACTCGGCAACAGGACAGCCCTACGAGCAGTACTTC
CASSYSATGQPYEQYF
>TRBD1|TRBV5-5|.|TRBJ1-5
TGTGCCAGCAGCAGGGGACAGTTAGGTAGCAATCAGCCCCAGCATTTT
CASSRGQLGSNQPQHF
>.|TRBV19|.|TRBJ1-3
TGTGCCAGTAGTACGCCTCCCGAGGGGGGGTTCGGAAACACCATATATTTT
CASSTPPEGGFGNTIYF
>.|TRBV5-1|.|TRBJ2-1
TGCGCCAGCAGCCCATCCGGGACACAAGCGTCCAAGGTTGAGCAGTTCTTC
CASSPSGTQASKVEQFF
>TRBD1|TRBV5-1|.|TRBJ2-7
TGCGCCAGCAGCTCGGGACAGGGAGGGTCCTACGAGCAGTACTTC
CASSSGQGGSYEQYF
>.|TRBV15|.|TRBJ1-6
TGTGCCACCAGCATAAGAAGAGCCACTTTGGATAATTCACCCCTCCACTTT
CATSIRRATLDNSPLHF
>.|TRBV6-1|.|TRBJ1-1
TGTGCCAGCAGTGAACCAGGGGCTACTGAAGCTTTCTTT
CASSEPGATEAFF
>TRBD1|TRBV24-1|.|TRBJ2-2
TGTGCCACCAGTGATTCGGACAGGGTCAACACCGGGGAGCTGTTTTTT
CATSDSDRVNTGELFF
>TRBD1|TRBV19|few|TRBJ1-6
TGTGCCAGTAATTGGAAGGACAGGGATAATTCACCCCTCCACTTT
CASNWKDRDNSPLHF
>.|TRBV18|.|TRBJ2-7
TGTGCCAGCTCACCGGACAGCTACGAGCAGTACTTC
CASSPDSYEQYF
>.|TRBV5-1|.|TRBJ1-2
TGCGCCAGCAGCCTCACGTCGGACACGGTCTTCGGCTACACCTTC
CASSLTSDTVFGYTF
>TRBD1|TRBV3-1/TRBV3-2|.|TRBJ1-3
TGTGCCAGCAGCGCACAACAGGGGGCATCTGGAAACACCATATATTTT
CASSAQQGASGNTIYF
>TRBD1|TRBV19|.|TRBJ2-7
TGTGCCAGTAGCACCCCCGGGACAGGGGGTTATGAGCAGTACTTC
CASSTPGTGGYEQYF
>TRBD1|TRBV18|.|TRBJ1-2
TGTGCCAGCTCGCGGGCGCCCGGGACAGGGTCCTATGGCTACACCTTC
CASSRAPGTGSYGYTF
>TRBD1|TRBV3-1/TRBV3-2|.|TRBJ2-7
TGTGCCAGCAGCCATTCAGACAGGGGCCACTCCTACGAGCAGTACTTC
CASSHSDRGHSYEQYF
>.|TRBV30|.|TRBJ2-7
TGTGCCTGGAGCGTGGGGGGTAGCTCCTACGAGCAGTACTTC
CAWSVGGSSYEQYF
>.|TRBV3-1/TRBV3-2|.|TRBJ2-3
TGTGCCAGCAGCCAAGGTATAAGCACAGATACGCAGTATTTT
CASSQGISTDTQYF
>.|TRBV10-3|.|TRBJ1-1
TGTGCCATCAGTGACAGACGGGATAACACTGAAGCTTTCTTT
CAISDRRDNTEAFF
>TRBD1|TRBV5-1|.|TRBJ1-5
TGCGCCAGCAGCTCCGGACAGGGGGCCGTAAAACGTCAGCCCCAGCATTTT
CASSSGQGAVKRQPQHF
>TRBD1|TRBV18|.|TRBJ1-3
TGTGCCAGCTCACGATACACAGGGGAGACTGGAAACACCATATATTTT
CASSRYTGETGNTIYF
>.|TRBV2|.|TRBJ1-2
TGTGCCAGCAGTGTATCTCCAGCTAACTATGGCTACACCTTC
CASSVSPANYGYTF
>TRBD2|TRBV2|.|TRBJ2-3
TGTGCCAGCAGAGGACTGGGACTAGCCACAGATACGCAGTATTTT
CASRGLGLATDTQYF
>.|TRBV13|.|TRBJ2-7
TGTGCCAGCAGCTTAGGCCTTAGCTCCTACGAGCAGTACTTC
CASSLGLSSYEQYF
>.|TRBV7-9|.|TRBJ1-4
TGTGCCAGCAGCCCGACAGGTCCTGAAAAACTGTTTTTT
CASSPTGPEKLFF
>TRBD1|TRBV5-1|.|TRBJ1-1
TGCGCCAGTTGGACAGGGGCGGGGAACACTGAAGCTTTCTTT
CASWTGAGNTEAFF
>.|TRBV7-2|.|TRBJ1-2
TGTGCCAGCAGCTCTCAGGGCGCGGACTATGGCTACACCTTC
CASSSQGADYGYTF
>.|TRBV9|.|TRBJ2-3
TGTGCCAGCAGCGTAGGGGGCAGCACCACAGATACGCAGTATTTT
CASSVGGSTTDTQYF
>.|TRBV10-3|few|TRBJ1-2
TGTGCCATCAGTGAGTCGGGGGACACAGGCTATGGCTACACCTTC
CAISESGDTGYGYTF
>TRBD1|TRBV13|few|TRBJ1-2
TGTGCCAGCAGCTTAGGATCGGGACAGGGTGACTATGGCTACACCTTC
CASSLGSGQGDYGYTF
>TRBD1|TRBV28|.|TRBJ1-4
TGTGCCAGCAGTCTAAGACAGGGACATGAAAAACTGTTTTTT
CASSLRQGHEKLFF